This TCR beta chain was profiled in a study of cytomegalovirus exposure and HLA in healthy donors. V was clipped by 6 bases and J by 3 bases; unmatched bases: 11. Germline lookup yields CDR1 SGHDT and CDR2 YYEEEE. CDR3 length: 16 amino acids. Comments on this clone: The antigen remains undetermined.

Whole-study results and caveats: Across donors, most TCRs were seen rarely, yet some public ones were widespread.

The PCR had 60 Vbeta and 13 Jbeta primers. Profiled with immunoSEQ multiplex PCR; TCRdb holds only in-frame clones, not every one. Among about 76,000 clones listed, about 80% were seen once. Sample: PBMCs. The chain couples TRBV5-6 to TRBJ1-4; 7 bases fit TRBD1. The sequence derives from a man younger than 45 in good health and CMV-seronegative. This CDR3 is CASTYRSGGANEKLFF. The CDR3 region has the DNA TGTGCCAGCACCTACCGATCAGGGGGTGCTAATGAAAAACTGTTTTTT.